This paragraph reports one T cell receptor (beta chain). What antigen it recognizes has not been identified. Base-call qualities are not available, and no considerably larger clone is one nucleotide away. The data derive from a study of blood T cell repertoires in COVID-19 (dated by TCRdb to 2020 to 2022). For context, the study as a whole: Samples from collaborators originated in the United States, Italy and Spain and spanned both the acute and convalescent phases of COVID-19. The material from the prospective study consisted of cDNA or gDNA derived from T cells, B-cell-depleted T cells, or PBMCs. Subjects who had been exposed to COVID-19, were actively infected with it, or had recovered from it provided the deeply sampled blood TCRbeta repertoires that made up the dataset. A freely available public database, intended as a resource for researchers studying the immune response to SARS-CoV-2, is where the repertoires were released. Samples came from the ongoing ImmuneRACE study (first 160 participants) plus 1,254 subjects from 6 global collaborators. Nearly every sample came with metadata listing a de-identified subject ID, COVID-19 status, age in years and sex. Where HLA class I and class II types were available, the types were taken from metadata supplied by the sample provider, not from assay-based typing. What the work shows at the level of the full study, not this receptor alone: Clinical and demographic metadata were provided uncurated, with the amount varying by source and participant.

V is pared back by 4 bases and J by 5 bases, with 14 bases lying between the germline termini. The germline V gene gives CDR1 as SGHTA and CDR2 as FQGNSA. From the cysteine through the phenylalanine, the CDR3 covers 14 amino acids. Only the CDR3 region is kept as DNA, spanning 42 bases read in frame from base 1. Whole blood was collected in K2EDTA tubes by collaborating institutions according to the institutions' own protocols. For TCRbeta analysis, collaborator samples were shipped as frozen whole blood, as isolated PBMCs, or as DNA extracted from either sample type. TCRbeta CDR3 regions were amplified from genomic DNA by means of the immunoSEQ Assay, a bias-controlled multiplex PCR. Concerning the study's data processing: The number of nucleated cells in each sample was estimated by amplification of reference gene primers within the assay. Sequence reads were collapsed and filtered to measure the absolute abundance of every unique TCRbeta CDR3 rearrangement. For each sample, productive Simpson clonality was calculated by taking the square root of Simpson's diversity index across productive rearrangements. This is the immuneACCESS table as TCRdb keeps it, with only in-frame sequences that have V and J called. A part of the clones is gone; compared with another copy, unresolved V genes explain less than half, and the rest is unexplained. Clone size and the V and J calls come from that table; the DNA yielded D and trimming. The sample records around 150,000 clones, approximately 86% of which are singletons. About 4.2% of the sample is in the top ten clones.

The chain links TRBV7-2 with TRBJ1-2; a confident D gene designation cannot be given. The clonotype was recovered from a woman in her sixties with active or convalescent COVID-19. Sequencing used peripheral blood. The DNA sequence reads TGTGCCAGCAGCTCATACAGTCCGGATTATGGCTACACCTTC. Its translation is CASSSYSPDYGYTF.